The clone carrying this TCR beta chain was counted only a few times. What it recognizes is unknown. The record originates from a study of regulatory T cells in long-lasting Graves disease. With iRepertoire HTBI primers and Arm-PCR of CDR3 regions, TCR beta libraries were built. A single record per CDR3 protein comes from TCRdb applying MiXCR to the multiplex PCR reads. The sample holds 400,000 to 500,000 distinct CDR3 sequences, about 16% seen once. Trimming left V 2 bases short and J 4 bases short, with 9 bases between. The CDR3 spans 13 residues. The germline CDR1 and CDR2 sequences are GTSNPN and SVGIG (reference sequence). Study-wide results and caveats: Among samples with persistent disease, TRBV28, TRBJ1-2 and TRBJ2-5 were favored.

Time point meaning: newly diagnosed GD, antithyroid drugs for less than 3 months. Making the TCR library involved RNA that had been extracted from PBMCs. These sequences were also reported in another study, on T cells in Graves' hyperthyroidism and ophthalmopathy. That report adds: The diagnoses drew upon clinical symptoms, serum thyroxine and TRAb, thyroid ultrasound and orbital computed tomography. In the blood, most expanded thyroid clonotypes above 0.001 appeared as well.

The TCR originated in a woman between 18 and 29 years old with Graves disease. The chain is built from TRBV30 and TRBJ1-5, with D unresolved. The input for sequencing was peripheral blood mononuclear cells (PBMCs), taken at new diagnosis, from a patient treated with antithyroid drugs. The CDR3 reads CAWSLGVNQPQHF. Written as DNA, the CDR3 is TGTGCCTGGAGTCTTGGGGTAAATCAGCCCCAGCATTTT.